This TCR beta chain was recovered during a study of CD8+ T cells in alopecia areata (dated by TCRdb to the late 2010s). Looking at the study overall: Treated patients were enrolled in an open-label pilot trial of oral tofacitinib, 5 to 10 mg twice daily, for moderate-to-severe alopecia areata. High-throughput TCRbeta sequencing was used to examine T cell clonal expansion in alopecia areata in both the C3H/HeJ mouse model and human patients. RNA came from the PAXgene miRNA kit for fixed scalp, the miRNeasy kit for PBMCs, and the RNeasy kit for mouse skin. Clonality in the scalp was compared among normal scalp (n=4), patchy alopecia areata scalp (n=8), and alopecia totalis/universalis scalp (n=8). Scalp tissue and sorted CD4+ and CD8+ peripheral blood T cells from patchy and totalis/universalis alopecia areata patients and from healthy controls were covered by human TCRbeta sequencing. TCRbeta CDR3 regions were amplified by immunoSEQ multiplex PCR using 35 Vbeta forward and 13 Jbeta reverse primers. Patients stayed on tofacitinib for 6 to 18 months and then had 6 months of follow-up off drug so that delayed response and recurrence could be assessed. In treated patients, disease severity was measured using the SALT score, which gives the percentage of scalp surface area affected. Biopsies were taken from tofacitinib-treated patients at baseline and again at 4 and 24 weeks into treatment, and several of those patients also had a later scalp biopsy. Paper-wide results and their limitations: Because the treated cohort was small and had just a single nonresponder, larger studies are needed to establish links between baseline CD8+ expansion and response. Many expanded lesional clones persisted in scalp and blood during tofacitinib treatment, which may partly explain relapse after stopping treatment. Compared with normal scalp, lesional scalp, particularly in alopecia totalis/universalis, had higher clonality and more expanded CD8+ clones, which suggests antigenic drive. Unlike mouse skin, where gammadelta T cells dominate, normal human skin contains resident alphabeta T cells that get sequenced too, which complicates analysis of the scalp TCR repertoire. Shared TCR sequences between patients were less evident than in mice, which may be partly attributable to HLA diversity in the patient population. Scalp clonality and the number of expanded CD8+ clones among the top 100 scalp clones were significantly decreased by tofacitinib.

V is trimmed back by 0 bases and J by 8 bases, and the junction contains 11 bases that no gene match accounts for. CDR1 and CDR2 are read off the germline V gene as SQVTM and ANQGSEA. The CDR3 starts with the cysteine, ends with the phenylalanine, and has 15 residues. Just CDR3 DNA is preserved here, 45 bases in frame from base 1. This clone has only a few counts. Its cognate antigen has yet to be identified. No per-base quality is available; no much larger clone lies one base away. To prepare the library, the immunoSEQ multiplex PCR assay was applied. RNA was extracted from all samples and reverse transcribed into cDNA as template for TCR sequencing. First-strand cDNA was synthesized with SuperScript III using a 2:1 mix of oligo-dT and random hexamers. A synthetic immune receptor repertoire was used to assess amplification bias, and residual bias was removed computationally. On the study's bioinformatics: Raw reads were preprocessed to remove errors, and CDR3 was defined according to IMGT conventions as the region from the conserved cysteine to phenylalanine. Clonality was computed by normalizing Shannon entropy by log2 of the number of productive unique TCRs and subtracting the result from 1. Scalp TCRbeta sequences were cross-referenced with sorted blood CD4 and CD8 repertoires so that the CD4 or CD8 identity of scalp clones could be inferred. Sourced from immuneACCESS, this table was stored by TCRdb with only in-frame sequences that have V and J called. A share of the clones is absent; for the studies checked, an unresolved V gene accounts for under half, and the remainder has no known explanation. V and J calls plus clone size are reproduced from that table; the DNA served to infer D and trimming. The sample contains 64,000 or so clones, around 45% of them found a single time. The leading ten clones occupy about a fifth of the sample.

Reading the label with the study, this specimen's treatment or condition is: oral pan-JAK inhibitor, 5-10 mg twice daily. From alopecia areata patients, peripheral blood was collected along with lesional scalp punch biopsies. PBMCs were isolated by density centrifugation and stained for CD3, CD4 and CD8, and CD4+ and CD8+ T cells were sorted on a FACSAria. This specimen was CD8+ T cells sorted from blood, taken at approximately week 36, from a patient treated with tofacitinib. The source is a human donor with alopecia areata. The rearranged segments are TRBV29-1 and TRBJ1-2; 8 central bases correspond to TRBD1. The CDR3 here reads CSVEDRLRDRSGYTF. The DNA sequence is TGCAGCGTTGAAGATAGGCTCCGGGACAGGTCCGGCTACACCTTC.